This T cell receptor beta chain was found in a study of T-cell memory formation after mild COVID-19. TCRdb re-analysed the 5' RACE reads in MiXCR, keeping a single row per CDR3 protein. The table shows 270,000 or so distinct CDR3 sequences, with 16% occurring only once. Only a few counts were recorded for this clonotype. CDR1 and CDR2 from the germline V gene are SGHNT and YENEEA. Between the trimmed V and J ends, which lost 1 base and 0 bases, there was a span of 15 bases. The CDR3 is made up of 17 amino acids. V is TRBV11-3 and J is TRBJ2-5, with a tentative D call TRBD1 (6 bases). The receptor was isolated from a young man who had mild COVID-19 (a few samples of this study predate the infection). Cell type and time point are not known. Material for sequencing was PBMCs or a T cell subset sorted from them (not recorded which). Here the CDR3 DNA reads TGTGCCAGCAGCTTAGCCGGGACAACCCCCTACCAAGAGACCCAGTACTTC. It codes for CASSLAGTTPYQETQYF.